The 21 T cell receptor beta chains reported below all come from one sample, sequenced in a study of human T cells and chemical hapten exposure. Described time point: patch test 1, 2 weeks after DPC sensitization. Treatment: therapeutic diphenylcyclopropenone sensitization with weekly scalp DPC. Each CDR3 protein gets one entry after TCRdb re-called the RACE reads with MiXCR. The sample has fewer than 400,000 distinct CDR3 sequences; around 7% are singletons. Material: whole blood, obtained in connection with sensitization to the hapten diphenylcyclopropenone (DPC). All receptors derive from a woman aged 18-30 years with alopecia areata. Some clones in this sample may be carry-over from other donors' samples.

The chain employs TRBV19 and TRBJ2-4, with 7 bases aligning to TRBD1. J gave up 0 bases and V 6 bases, and 2 bases lay outside the gene matches. The CDR3 consists of 14 residues. In germline, CDR1 is LNHDA, CDR2 SQIVND (reference sequence). CDR3 bases: TGTGCCAGTAGGGACAGGCTAGCCAAAAACATTCAGTACTTC. This sequence encodes CASRDRLAKNIQYF.

The chain combines TRBV28 with TRBJ1-1; D gene uncertain. Looked up from germline, CDR1 is MDHEN and CDR2 is SYDVKM. V was pared by 3 bases and J by 7 bases, with 9 bases between. The CDR3 loop spans 12 amino acids. The chain's CDR3 is CASSLIVGEAFF. DNA of the CDR3: TGTGCCAGCAGTTTGATTGTAGGTGAAGCTTTCTTT.

DNA of the CDR3: TGTGCCAGCAGCGGACAGGGGCACACAGATACGCAGTATTTT. Its protein is CASSGQGHTDTQYF. The chain joins TRBV7-6 to TRBJ2-3; the match to TRBD1 covers 9 bases. The CDR3 covers 14 residues. Trimming cost V 5 bases and J 2 bases; bases outside gene matches: 2. The germline CDR1 and CDR2 sequences are SGHVS and FNYEAQ. Full variable domain (missing parts from reference TRBV7-6 and TRBJ2-3): GAGVSQSPRYKVTKRGQDVALRCDPISGHVSLYWYRQALGQGPEFLTYFNYEAQQDKSGLPNDRFSAERPEGSISTLTIQRTEQRDSAMYRCASSGQGHTDTQYFGPGTRLTVL.

There are many counts of this clonotype. The chain combines TRBV5-5 with TRBJ1-5; TRBD1 matches 7 bases. J lost 3 bases, V lost 0 bases, and 3 bases had no gene match. This CDR3 spans 15 amino acids. Germline V CDR1 and CDR2: SGHKS, YYEKEE (reference sequence). This CDR3 is CASSLGTGFNQPQHF. Written as DNA, the CDR3 is TGTGCCAGCAGCTTGGGGACAGGTTTCAATCAGCCCCAGCATTTT.

In this sample, this clonotype turned up a few times. The V gene is TRBV7-9, the J gene TRBJ2-7; 11 bases are shared with TRBD2. CDR1 and CDR2 from the germline V gene are SEHNR and FQNEAQ (reference sequence). J was trimmed by 0 bases and V by 8 bases; bases with no gene match: 3. The CDR3 covers 14 residues. The chain's CDR3 is CASLSGGDSYEQYF. The CDR3, as DNA: TGTGCCAGCCTTAGCGGGGGGGACTCCTACGAGCAGTACTTC.

The V gene is TRBV5-1, the J gene TRBJ2-3, with 9 bases that match TRBD1. The CDR3 consists of 17 residues. Germline V gene lookup returns CDR1 SGHRS and CDR2 YFSETQ. The junction had 17 bases not matched to a gene; V was cut back by 4 bases and J by 8 bases. CDR3 sequence: CASSLSTGTGRLSTQYF. The CDR3 coding sequence is TGCGCCAGCAGCCTTAGTACCGGGACAGGGAGGTTGAGTACGCAGTATTTT. Using reference TRBV5-1 and TRBJ2-3 for the parts outside the CDR3, the full variable domain is KAGVTQTPRYLIKTRGQQVTLSCSPISGHRSVSWYQQTPGQGLQFLFEYFSETQRNKGNFPGRFSGRQFSNSRSEMNVSTLELGDSALYLCASSLSTGTGRLSTQYFGPGTRLTVL.

V usage is TRBV6-5 and J usage is TRBJ2-7, with TRBD2 as a possible D gene (7 bases). V dropped 5 bases and J dropped 3 bases, with 20 bases sitting between them. Germline V gene data show CDR1 as MNHEY and CDR2 as SVGAGI. This CDR3 has 16 residues. The CDR3 DNA sequence: TGTGCCAGCAGTCCCCTGGGGGGGCAAGTAGTCTACGAGCAGTACTTC. It specifies CASSPLGGQVVYEQYF.

This chain connects TRBV12-3 or TRBV12-4 to TRBJ2-1; 9 positions match TRBD2. The V and J ends lost 1 base and 7 bases, in that order; junction bases with no gene match: 20. The CDR3 length is 20 residues. CDR3 region: CASSLVWTDMGLAAVNEQFF. DNA of the CDR3: TGTGCCAGCAGTTTAGTTTGGACCGATATGGGACTAGCAGCGGTTAATGAGCAGTTCTTC.

This clonotype was observed many times. The rearrangement links TRBV4-2 to TRBJ2-1, with 10 bases fitting TRBD1. The J segment lost 10 bases and the V segment lost 1 base, leaving 4 bases of the junction unmatched. Germline V lookup: CDR1 LGHNA, CDR2 YNFKEQ. This CDR3 is built from 14 residues. The CDR3 bases are TGTGCCAGCAGCCAAGGACAGGGGGCGGAGGAGCAGTTCTTC. Protein product: CASSQGQGAEEQFF.

V gene TRBV7-2 combines with J gene TRBJ1-2, with 7 bases that match TRBD1. Germline V lookup: CDR1 SGHTA, CDR2 FQGNSA. The CDR3 has 15 residues. V dropped 2 bases and J dropped 1; count of bases not matched to a gene: 4. CDR3 loop: CASSLQGDFNYGYTF. CDR3 coding DNA: TGTGCCAGCAGCTTACAGGGGGACTTTAACTATGGCTACACCTTC.

In its sample, this clonotype was seen many times. The V and J genes are TRBV2 and TRBJ1-2; D might be TRBD1 (5 bases). Germline V lookup: CDR1 SNHLY, CDR2 FYNNEI. Deletions cut 6 bases from V and 1 base from J, with 15 bases between. This CDR3 is built from 15 residues. For the CDR3, the DNA is TGTGCCAGCAGCATAGGGACTGGCGGTAACTATGGCTACACCTTC. Translation gives CASSIGTGGNYGYTF.

This clonotype came up many times. Here the CDR3 DNA reads TGCGCGGCGGGGGTAAGCAATCAGCCCCAGCATTTT. Protein product: CAAGVSNQPQHF. The rearrangement uses TRBV29-1 and TRBJ1-5; D might be TRBD1 (5 bases). Per germline, CDR1 SQVTM and CDR2 ANQGSEA. The CDR3 sequence is 12 residues long.

This clonotype was detected only a few times. J is TRBJ2-7 and V is TRBV13; 12 positions agree with TRBD2. V lost 5 bases and J lost 6; bases outside the gene matches: 8. CDR3 size: 15 residues. Germline V gene data show CDR1 as PRHDT and CDR2 as FYEKMQ (reference sequence). CDR3 nucleotides: TGTGCCAGCAGCGCCCGACTAGCGGGGGAGCTCGAGCAGTACTTC. Amino acid sequence: CASSARLAGELEQYF.

In its sample, this clonotype was seen a few times. J is TRBJ2-7 and V is TRBV5-1; the D is unclear. Germline V CDR1 and CDR2: SGHRS, YFSETQ. V gave up 4 bases and J gave up 3 bases, with 8 bases separating them. The CDR3 sequence is 12 residues long. The CDR3 protein is CASSKDIYEQYF. CDR3 nucleotide sequence: TGCGCCAGCAGCAAAGACATCTACGAGCAGTACTTC.

With respect to this clonotype: With a much larger clone just one base away, this may be a read error. This chain connects TRBV7-2 to TRBJ2-4, with no clear D. The germline gives CDR1 SGHTA, CDR2 FQGNSA. The CDR3 sequence is 11 residues long. The DNA of the CDR3 is TGTGCCAGCAGCCCGTTTGACATTCGGTACTTC. As protein: CASSPFDIRYF.

V usage is TRBV7-2 and J usage is TRBJ2-5; tentative D call: TRBD1 (6 bases). Germline CDR1 reads SGHTA; CDR2 reads FQGNSA. V was trimmed by 0 bases and J by 5 bases, leaving 16 bases between them. The CDR3 is 16 amino acids. CDR3 DNA sequence: TGTGCCAGCAGCTTAGCGTGGGGACAAAAAACCGAGACCCAGTACTTC. As protein: CASSLAWGQKTETQYF.

This clonotype turned up a few times. J is TRBJ2-3 and V is TRBV9, with D unclear. Trimming stripped 0 bases from V and 2 bases from J, with 13 bases between. From germline, CDR1 is SGDLS and CDR2 YYNGEE. The CDR3 totals 16 residues. This CDR3 is CASSVEGRTTTDTQYF. CDR3 bases: TGTGCCAGCAGCGTAGAAGGGCGGACCACCACAGATACGCAGTATTTT.

V usage is TRBV7-8 and J usage is TRBJ2-7, with D perhaps given as TRBD1 or TRBD2 (5 bases each). V was shortened by 3 bases and J by 4 bases, with 16 bases between the two germline ends. From germline, CDR1 is SGHVS and CDR2 FQNEAQ. This CDR3 comprises 15 residues. The CDR3 coding sequence is TGTGCCAGCAGCTTGCCAGGGACGGGGCTGTACGAGCAGTACTTC. Translating it yields CASSLPGTGLYEQYF.

The chain carries TRBV7-2 and TRBJ2-3; no firm D call. The CDR3 length is 14 residues. Germline CDR1 reads SGHTA; CDR2 reads FQGNSA. V was pared by 5 bases and J by 1 base, with 10 bases between. CDR3 nucleotides: TGTGCCAGCAGCCATTCTCCTGGCACAGATACGCAGTATTTT. Translated, it gives CASSHSPGTDTQYF.

The chain employs TRBV3-1 and TRBJ1-6; D call uncertain. Between the trimmed V and J ends, which lost 0 bases and 10 bases, there was a span of 7 bases. The CDR3 has 13 residues. Germline CDR1 reads LGHDT; CDR2 reads YNNKEL (reference sequence). The DNA for the CDR3 is TGTGCCAGCAGCCAAGATATGGGCTCACCCCTCCACTTT. It yields the protein CASSQDMGSPLHF.

This clonotype was recorded at least ten times. This rearrangement joins TRBV25-1 to TRBJ2-7; possible D gene TRBD1, 6 bases. The CDR3 has 14 residues. Germline CDR1 is MGHDK and CDR2 is SYGVNS. The V end was cut by 5 bases, the J end by 2 bases, with 13 bases between. DNA for the CDR3: TGTGCCAGCAGTTTATGGGACACCCCCTACGAGCAGTACTTC. It translates to CASSLWDTPYEQYF.